This TCR beta chain was documented in a study of blood T cells in healthy people across ages. Findings of the study overall: Percentage of naive T cells showed a strong correlation with TCR beta diversity. A roughly linear fall in TCR beta diversity per million T cells was seen with increasing age.

The V end lost 8 bases, the J end lost 2 bases, and 15 bases lay between the germline ends. This CDR3 contains 14 residues. CDR1 and CDR2 (germline): SNHLY, FYNNEI. Healthy Caucasian individuals from Russia aged about 6 to 95 served as donors. A minimum of 6.5 million PBMCs was isolated per sample. Combining a sample-barcoded 5' primer with a J-beta primer mix, a second PCR ran for roughly 7 to 12 cycles. From the 5' RACE reads, TCRdb called clonotypes with MiXCR, one entry per CDR3 protein. The repertoire holds 550,000 to 700,000 distinct CDR3 sequences, with 25% to 30% as singletons. With respect to this clonotype: Its specificity is not known.

The chain carries TRBV2 and TRBJ1-2; D is possibly TRBD1 (5 bases). The source material was blood. This TCR was recovered from a woman aged 70-85 years in good health. CDR3 nucleotides: TGTGCCAGCGCATCCGACGGGGGGAACTATGGCTACACCTTC. It is translated as CASASDGGNYGYTF.